This note documents a single T cell receptor beta chain sequence. The antigen is unknown. The CDR3 runs 15 residues. Germline CDR1 and CDR2: MGHRA and YSYEKL. The trim removed 3 bases at V and 7 bases at J, leaving 9 bases unmatched. This specimen belongs to a study of cytomegalovirus exposure and HLA in healthy donors. Study-wide points: Within an earlier analysis, most TCR beta V segments proved productive either about 87% or about 30% of the time. Reportedly, cytomegalovirus status was diagnosed with high sensitivity and specificity. What TCR beta sequences reportedly achieved was accurate prediction of HLA-A and HLA-B alleles in most subjects.

Use of 60 Vbeta and 13 Jbeta primers characterized the PCR. The data were produced by immunoSEQ multiplex PCR, yet TCRdb's version contains in-frame clones alone and is incomplete. Of around 30,000 clones listed, roughly 66% are singletons. Nominally healthy donors were sampled, though unrecorded immune exposures were likely. The chain recombines TRBV4-1 with TRBJ1-5; 7 bases are a match to TRBD1. Sequencing input: PBMCs. This TCR was sampled from a male donor in good health and CMV-seropositive. The DNA for the CDR3 is TGCGCCAGCAGCCAGACCCGACAGGGCGGGCAGCCCCAGCATTTT. This gives the protein CASSQTRQGGQPQHF.